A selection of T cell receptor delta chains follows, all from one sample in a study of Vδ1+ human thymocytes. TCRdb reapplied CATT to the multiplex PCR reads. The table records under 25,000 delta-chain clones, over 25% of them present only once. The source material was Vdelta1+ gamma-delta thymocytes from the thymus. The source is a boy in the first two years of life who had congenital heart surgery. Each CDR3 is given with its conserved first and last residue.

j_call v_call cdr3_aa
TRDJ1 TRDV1 CALGERSLGGIPAGKLIF
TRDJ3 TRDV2 CACYAWDTRQMFF
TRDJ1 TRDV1 CALGELGRTTGGNTDKLIF
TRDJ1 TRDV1 CALGDPRGPGGWGIWTDKLIF
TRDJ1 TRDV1 CALGELDDTDKLIF
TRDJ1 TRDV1 CALGVFLGGITGSDNLIF
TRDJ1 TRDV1 CALGDLLSGDPGADKLIF
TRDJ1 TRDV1 CALGEFPTRTGGDDKLIF
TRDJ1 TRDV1 CALGLRGPRSPDTDKLIF
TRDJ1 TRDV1 CALGESRESVFGKLIF
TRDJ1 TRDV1 CALGELRRVLGETYTDKLIF
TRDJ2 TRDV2 CACGRGLSQLFF
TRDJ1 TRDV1 CALGEPIGPIYEVLGYTDKLIF
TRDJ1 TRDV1 CALGERPTDKLIF
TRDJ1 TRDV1 CALGDRWGIHDKLIF
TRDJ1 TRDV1 CALSVLGITFTDKLIF
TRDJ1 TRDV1 CAPGTLPPSYLYWRTDKLIF
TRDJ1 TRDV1 CALGEIRIYSPYLRGYVHTDKLIF
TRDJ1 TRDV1 CALGEGVGRTGGYPWAHKLIF
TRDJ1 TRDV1 CALGEPSSYAGYRDTDKLIF
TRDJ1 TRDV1 CALGERSYSGWGISYTDKLIF
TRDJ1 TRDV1 CALGELYFLPYWGGGTDKLIF
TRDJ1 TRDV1 CALGERERGLYTDKLIF
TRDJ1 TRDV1 CALGERPPVSYPRGGGYAGTELIF
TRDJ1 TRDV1 CALGDTSFLRGFWYTDKLIF
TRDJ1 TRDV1 CALGELSGPLGDPDTDKLIF
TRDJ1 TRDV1 CALGEVGWRTGGYGFRADKLIF
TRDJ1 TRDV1 CALGIPKQGDTPYTDKLIF
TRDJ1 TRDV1 CALGEYCGGYAPFPYTDKLIF
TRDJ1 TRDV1 CALVTPIGHSTDKLIF
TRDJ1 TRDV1 CALGEFGGDNPMGKLIF
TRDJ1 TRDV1 CALGELLRIRLETDKLIF
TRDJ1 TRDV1 CALGEHRSLPTGSTDKLIF
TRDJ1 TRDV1 CALGEAGDGLLVIRKLYTDKLIF
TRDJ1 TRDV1 CALEFRTPSTWTDKLIF
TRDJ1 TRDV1 CALGELRTGGPTAYTDKLIF
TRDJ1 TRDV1 CALGEPFPRTSLGGGQTYTDKLIF
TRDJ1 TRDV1 CALGEKEDGGYGSDKLIF
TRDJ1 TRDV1 CALGDQLTWGIEYTDKLIF
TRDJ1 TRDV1 CALGSLGTGGYYTDKLIF
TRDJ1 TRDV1 CALGEPELSNVVRGYSSRRYTDKLIF
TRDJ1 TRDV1 CALGPTFRLLGVLWDTDKLIF
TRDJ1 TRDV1 CALGERGTSYTYLLGDRANSDKLIF
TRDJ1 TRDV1 CALGDDYWGMPNDKLIF
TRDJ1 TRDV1 CALGELKGLGLRVGLIF
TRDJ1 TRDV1 CALGDHLRGIRVSPSRPYTDKLIF
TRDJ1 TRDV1 CALGELTPGRHVYTDKLIF